Listed below are T cell receptor beta chains from one sample, sequenced in a study of identical twins. TCRdb recomputed calls from the 5' RACE reads with MiXCR, one row per CDR3 protein. The table includes some 1,600,000 distinct CDR3 sequences, about 31% detected once. The sequencing sample was made of cord blood. These receptors all stem from a newborn girl in good health. CDR3s include the opening cysteine and the closing phenylalanine or tryptophan. A D gene is named only where the DNA matches it firmly. Clone sizes are given selectively: once, few, many, or a class where the clone is expanded.

CDR3 length: 14; clone size: -; V gene: TRBV4-2; D gene: -; J gene: TRBJ1-2; CDR3 protein: CAISQESGSYGYTF; CDR3 DNA: TGTGCCATCAGCCAAGAGTCGGGCAGCTATGGCTACACCTTC
CDR3 length: 12; clone size: few; V gene: TRBV28; D gene: -; J gene: TRBJ2-1; CDR3 protein: CASGLAMDEQFF; CDR3 DNA: TGTGCCAGCGGGCTGGCGATGGATGAGCAGTTCTTC
CDR3 length: 16; clone size: -; V gene: TRBV28; D gene: TRBD1; J gene: TRBJ2-5; CDR3 protein: CASRPRLRTGGNEQYF; CDR3 DNA: TGTGCCAGCAGACCCCGGCTACGGACAGGGGGCAATGAGCAGTACTTC
CDR3 length: 15; clone size: -; V gene: TRBV20-1; D gene: -; J gene: TRBJ2-7; CDR3 protein: CSARDTRKSSYEQYF; CDR3 DNA: TGCAGTGCTAGGGATACTAGGAAAAGCTCCTACGAGCAGTACTTC
CDR3 length: 13; clone size: -; V gene: TRBV2; D gene: -; J gene: TRBJ1-1; CDR3 protein: CASIPQGDTEAFF; CDR3 DNA: TGTGCCAGCATCCCACAGGGAGACACTGAAGCTTTCTTT
CDR3 length: 15; clone size: few; V gene: TRBV11-2; D gene: TRBD2; J gene: TRBJ2-7; CDR3 protein: CASSSLAGVYNEQYF; CDR3 DNA: TGTGCCAGCAGCTCTCTAGCGGGAGTTTACAATGAGCAGTACTTC
CDR3 length: 15; clone size: few; V gene: TRBV4-2; D gene: TRBD1; J gene: TRBJ2-7; CDR3 protein: CASSRGTGYRYEQYF; CDR3 DNA: TGTGCCAGCAGCCGAGGGACAGGGTATCGCTACGAGCAGTACTTC
CDR3 length: 17; clone size: few; V gene: TRBV20-1; D gene: TRBD1; J gene: TRBJ1-2; CDR3 protein: CSAPKLTGGWPNYGYTF; CDR3 DNA: TGCAGTGCTCCGAAACTGACAGGGGGTTGGCCTAACTATGGCTACACCTTC
CDR3 length: 24; clone size: -; V gene: TRBV28; D gene: TRBD1; J gene: TRBJ2-2; CDR3 protein: CASRPINLEQGRYSLTSNTGELFF; CDR3 DNA: TGTGCCAGCAGGCCGATAAACCTTGAACAGGGGCGGTACAGCCTAACTTCCAACACCGGGGAGCTGTTTTTT
CDR3 length: 14; clone size: -; V gene: TRBV2; D gene: -; J gene: TRBJ2-5; CDR3 protein: CASSKRDTSETQYF; CDR3 DNA: TGTGCCAGCAGCAAACGGGACACGTCGGAGACCCAGTACTTC
CDR3 length: 14; clone size: few; V gene: TRBV27; D gene: -; J gene: TRBJ1-5; CDR3 protein: CASSTRQGNQPQHF; CDR3 DNA: TGTGCCAGCAGTACCCGACAGGGCAATCAGCCCCAGCATTTT
CDR3 length: 12; clone size: -; V gene: TRBV28; D gene: TRBD1; J gene: TRBJ2-7; CDR3 protein: CASSTTGDEQYF; CDR3 DNA: TGTGCCAGCAGTACTACAGGGGACGAGCAGTACTTC
CDR3 length: 13; clone size: -; V gene: TRBV24-1; D gene: -; J gene: TRBJ2-3; CDR3 protein: CATSDSRPDTQYF; CDR3 DNA: TGTGCCACCAGTGATTCCAGGCCAGATACGCAGTATTTT
CDR3 length: 20; clone size: -; V gene: TRBV7-8; D gene: TRBD2; J gene: TRBJ2-3; CDR3 protein: CASGLGRLAGEWGGTDTQYF; CDR3 DNA: TGTGCCAGCGGCTTAGGTAGACTAGCGGGAGAATGGGGTGGCACAGATACGCAGTATTTT
CDR3 length: 14; clone size: -; V gene: TRBV20-1; D gene: -; J gene: TRBJ2-3; CDR3 protein: CSARAFKITDTQYF; CDR3 DNA: TGCAGTGCTAGGGCCTTTAAGATAACAGATACGCAGTATTTT
CDR3 length: 15; clone size: many; V gene: TRBV10-3; D gene: -; J gene: TRBJ1-2; CDR3 protein: CAISESSLGGNGYTF; CDR3 DNA: TGTGCCATCAGTGAGTCGAGCCTCGGGGGAAATGGCTACACCTTC
CDR3 length: 16; clone size: -; V gene: TRBV5-6; D gene: TRBD2; J gene: TRBJ2-6; CDR3 protein: CASSHGRETGANVLTF; CDR3 DNA: TGTGCCAGCAGCCATGGGCGGGAGACCGGGGCCAACGTCCTGACTTTC
CDR3 length: 17; clone size: -; V gene: TRBV9; D gene: TRBD2; J gene: TRBJ2-1; CDR3 protein: CASSPRVGLAGGLEQFF; CDR3 DNA: TGTGCCAGCAGCCCGAGGGTTGGTCTAGCGGGGGGGCTGGAGCAGTTCTTC
CDR3 length: 15; clone size: few; V gene: TRBV5-1; D gene: -; J gene: TRBJ1-2; CDR3 protein: CASSLVRSSNYGYTF; CDR3 DNA: TGCGCCAGCAGCTTGGTTCGCAGTTCTAACTATGGCTACACCTTC
CDR3 length: 15; clone size: few; V gene: TRBV2; D gene: -; J gene: TRBJ1-5; CDR3 protein: CASNGGKIPNQPQHF; CDR3 DNA: TGTGCCAGCAACGGTGGAAAGATCCCCAATCAGCCCCAGCATTTT
CDR3 length: 15; clone size: -; V gene: TRBV12-3/TRBV12-4; D gene: -; J gene: TRBJ2-4; CDR3 protein: CASSQSGAAKNIQYF; CDR3 DNA: TGTGCCAGCAGTCAATCAGGGGCGGCCAAAAACATTCAGTACTTC
CDR3 length: 13; clone size: -; V gene: TRBV9; D gene: TRBD2; J gene: TRBJ2-4; CDR3 protein: CASSVELAGVRYF; CDR3 DNA: TGTGCCAGCAGCGTAGAGCTAGCGGGAGTCAGGTACTTC
CDR3 length: 15; clone size: -; V gene: TRBV10-3; D gene: TRBD1; J gene: TRBJ2-2; CDR3 protein: CAISEPWTGIGELFF; CDR3 DNA: TGTGCCATCAGTGAGCCTTGGACAGGTATCGGGGAGCTGTTTTTT
CDR3 length: 13; clone size: -; V gene: TRBV20-1; D gene: TRBD2; J gene: TRBJ2-1; CDR3 protein: CSARDSGGETQFF; CDR3 DNA: TGCAGTGCTAGAGATAGCGGGGGAGAGACCCAGTTCTTC
CDR3 length: 13; clone size: few; V gene: TRBV2; D gene: -; J gene: TRBJ2-7; CDR3 protein: CASSEGDTYEQYF; CDR3 DNA: TGTGCCAGCAGTGAGGGAGACACCTACGAGCAGTACTTC
CDR3 length: 15; clone size: -; V gene: TRBV20-1; D gene: -; J gene: TRBJ1-2; CDR3 protein: CSAPAGQTTNYGYTF; CDR3 DNA: TGCAGTGCCCCAGCGGGTCAGACAACTAACTATGGCTACACCTTC
CDR3 length: 14; clone size: few; V gene: TRBV28; D gene: -; J gene: TRBJ2-5; CDR3 protein: CASSSLNRRGTQYF; CDR3 DNA: TGTGCCAGCAGTTCCCTAAACCGCAGGGGGACCCAGTACTTC
CDR3 length: 16; clone size: -; V gene: TRBV7-2; D gene: -; J gene: TRBJ1-5; CDR3 protein: CASSLGVSGSNQPQHF; CDR3 DNA: TGTGCCAGCAGCTTAGGAGTTTCGGGGAGCAATCAGCCCCAGCATTTT
CDR3 length: 15; clone size: -; V gene: TRBV7-2; D gene: TRBD2; J gene: TRBJ2-7; CDR3 protein: CASSLGGGRSYVQYF; CDR3 DNA: TGTGCCAGCAGCTTAGGAGGCGGGAGGTCTTACGTGCAGTACTTC
CDR3 length: 15; clone size: few; V gene: TRBV7-9; D gene: -; J gene: TRBJ1-2; CDR3 protein: CASSLPDSGNYGYTF; CDR3 DNA: TGTGCCAGCAGCTTACCTGACTCGGGGAATTATGGCTACACCTTC